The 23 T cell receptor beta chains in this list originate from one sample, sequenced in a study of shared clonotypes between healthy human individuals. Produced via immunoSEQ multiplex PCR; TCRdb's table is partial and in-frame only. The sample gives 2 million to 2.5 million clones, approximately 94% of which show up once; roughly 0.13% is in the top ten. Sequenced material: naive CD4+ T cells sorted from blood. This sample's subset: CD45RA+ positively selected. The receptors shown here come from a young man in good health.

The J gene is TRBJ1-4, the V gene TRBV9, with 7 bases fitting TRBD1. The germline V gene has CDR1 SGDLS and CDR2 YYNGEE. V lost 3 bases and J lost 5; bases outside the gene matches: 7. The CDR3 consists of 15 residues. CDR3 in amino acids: CASSGSGTVNEKLFF. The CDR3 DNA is TGTGCCAGCAGCGGATCCGGGACAGTCAATGAAAAACTGTTTTTT.

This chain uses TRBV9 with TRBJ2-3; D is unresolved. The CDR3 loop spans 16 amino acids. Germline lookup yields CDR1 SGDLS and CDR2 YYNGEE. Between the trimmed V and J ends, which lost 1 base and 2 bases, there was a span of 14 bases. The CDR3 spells CASSVYRAGPTDTQYF. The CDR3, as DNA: TGTGCCAGCAGCGTATATCGGGCAGGACCCACAGATACGCAGTATTTT.

The DNA for the CDR3 is TGCGCCAGCAGCCCCTCGTCTCCAGGGATTGACGGGGAGCTGTTTTTT. This translates into CASSPSSPGIDGELFF. The J gene is TRBJ2-2, the V gene TRBV5-1; D is perhaps TRBD1 (5 bases). The germline V gene has CDR1 SGHRS and CDR2 YFSETQ. This CDR3 spans 16 amino acids. V was shortened by 4 bases and J by 7 bases, with 20 bases between the two germline ends.

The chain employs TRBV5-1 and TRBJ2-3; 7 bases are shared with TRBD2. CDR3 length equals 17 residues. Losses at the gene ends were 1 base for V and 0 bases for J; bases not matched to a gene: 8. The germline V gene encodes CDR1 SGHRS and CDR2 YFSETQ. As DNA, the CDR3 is TGCGCCAGCAGCTTGACGTGGACTAGATCTAGCACAGATACGCAGTATTTT. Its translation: CASSLTWTRSSTDTQYF.

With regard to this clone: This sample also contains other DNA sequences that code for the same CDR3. The CDR3 DNA follows: TGTGCCTGGAGTGTTAGGGTCTCCTATAATTCACCCCTCCACTTT. This translates into CAWSVRVSYNSPLHF. The V call is TRBV30, the J call TRBJ1-6; D gene unclear. V was trimmed by 0 bases and J by 0 bases, leaving 6 bases between them. This CDR3 comprises 15 residues. The V gene's germline CDR1 is GTSNPN and CDR2 SVGIG (reference sequence).

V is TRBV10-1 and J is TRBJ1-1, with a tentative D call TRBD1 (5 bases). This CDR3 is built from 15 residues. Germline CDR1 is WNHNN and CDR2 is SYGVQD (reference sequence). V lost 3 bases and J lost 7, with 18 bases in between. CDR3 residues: CASSESAGRSDEAFF. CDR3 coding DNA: TGCGCCAGCAGTGAATCTGCAGGGAGATCCGATGAAGCTTTCTTT.

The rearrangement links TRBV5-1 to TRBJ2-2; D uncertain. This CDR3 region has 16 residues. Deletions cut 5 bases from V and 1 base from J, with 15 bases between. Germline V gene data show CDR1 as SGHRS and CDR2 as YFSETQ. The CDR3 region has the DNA TGCGCCAGCAGGTCGCGTGGGGATAAGAACACCGGGGAGCTGTTTTTT. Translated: CASRSRGDKNTGELFF.

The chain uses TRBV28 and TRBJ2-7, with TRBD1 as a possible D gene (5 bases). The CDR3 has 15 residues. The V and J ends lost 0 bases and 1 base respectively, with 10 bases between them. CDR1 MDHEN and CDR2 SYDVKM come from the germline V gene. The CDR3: CASSLWPGQSYEQYF. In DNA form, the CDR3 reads TGTGCCAGCAGTTTATGGCCAGGGCAGTCCTACGAGCAGTACTTC.

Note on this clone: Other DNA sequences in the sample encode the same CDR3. The CDR3 sequence is CASSLGVSGNTIYF. In nucleotides, the CDR3 is TGTGCCAGCAGCTTAGGGGTGTCTGGAAACACCATATATTTT. The chain is built from TRBV7-8 and TRBJ1-3, with D uncertain. CDR1 and CDR2 (germline): SGHVS, FQNEAQ. Trimming shortened V by 1 base and J by 1 base, and 5 bases separated the two germline ends. This CDR3 is built from 14 residues.

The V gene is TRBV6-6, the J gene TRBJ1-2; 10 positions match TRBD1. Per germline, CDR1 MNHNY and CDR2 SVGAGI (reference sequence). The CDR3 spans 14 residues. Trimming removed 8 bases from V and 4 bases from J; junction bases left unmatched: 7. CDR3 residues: CASSTRDRGYGYTF. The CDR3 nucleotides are TGTGCCAGCTCCACGAGGGACAGGGGCTATGGCTACACCTTC.

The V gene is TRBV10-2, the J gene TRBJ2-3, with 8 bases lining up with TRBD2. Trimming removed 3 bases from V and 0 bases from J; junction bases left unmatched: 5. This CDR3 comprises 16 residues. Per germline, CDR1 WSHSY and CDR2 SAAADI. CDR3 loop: CASSDGTRLSTDTQYF. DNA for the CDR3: TGCGCCAGCAGTGATGGGACTAGACTAAGCACAGATACGCAGTATTTT.

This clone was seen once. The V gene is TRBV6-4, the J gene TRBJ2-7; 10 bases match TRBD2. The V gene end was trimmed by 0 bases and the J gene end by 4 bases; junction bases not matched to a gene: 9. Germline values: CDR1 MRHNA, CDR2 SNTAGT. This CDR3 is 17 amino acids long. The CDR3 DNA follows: TGTGCCAGCAGTGACTCTACCGGGACTAGCGTACCGTACGAGCAGTACTTC. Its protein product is CASSDSTGTSVPYEQYF.

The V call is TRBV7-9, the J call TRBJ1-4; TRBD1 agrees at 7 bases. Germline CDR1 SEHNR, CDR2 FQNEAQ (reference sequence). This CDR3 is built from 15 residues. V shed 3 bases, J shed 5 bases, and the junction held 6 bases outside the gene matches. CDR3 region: CASSLEVQGNEKLFF. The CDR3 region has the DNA TGTGCCAGCAGCTTGGAGGTACAGGGGAATGAAAAACTGTTTTTT.

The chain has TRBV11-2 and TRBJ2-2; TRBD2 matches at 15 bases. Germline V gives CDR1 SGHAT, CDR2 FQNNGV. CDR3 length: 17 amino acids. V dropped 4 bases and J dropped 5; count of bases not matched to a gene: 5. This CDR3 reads CASSSGLAGGHTGELFF. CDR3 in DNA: TGTGCCAGCAGCTCCGGACTAGCGGGGGGGCATACCGGGGAGCTGTTTTTT.

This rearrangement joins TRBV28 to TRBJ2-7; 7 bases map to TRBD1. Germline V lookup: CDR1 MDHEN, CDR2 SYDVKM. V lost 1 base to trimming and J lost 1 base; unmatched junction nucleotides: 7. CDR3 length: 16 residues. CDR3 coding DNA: TGTGCCAGCAGTTTATCCGACAGGGTGGGGTCCTACGAGCAGTACTTC. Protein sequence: CASSLSDRVGSYEQYF.

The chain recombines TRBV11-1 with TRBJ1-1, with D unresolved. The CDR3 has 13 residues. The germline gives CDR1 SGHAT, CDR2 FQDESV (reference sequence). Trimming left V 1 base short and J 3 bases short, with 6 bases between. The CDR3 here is CASSLERDTEAFF. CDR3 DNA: TGTGCCAGCAGCTTAGAGAGGGACACTGAAGCTTTCTTT.

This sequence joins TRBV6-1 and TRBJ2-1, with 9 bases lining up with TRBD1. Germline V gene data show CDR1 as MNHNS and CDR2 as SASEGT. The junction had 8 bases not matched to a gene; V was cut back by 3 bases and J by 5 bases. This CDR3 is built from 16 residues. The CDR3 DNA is TGTGCCAGCAGTGACTTAGGACAGGGGAAGCACAATGAGCAGTTCTTC. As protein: CASSDLGQGKHNEQFF.

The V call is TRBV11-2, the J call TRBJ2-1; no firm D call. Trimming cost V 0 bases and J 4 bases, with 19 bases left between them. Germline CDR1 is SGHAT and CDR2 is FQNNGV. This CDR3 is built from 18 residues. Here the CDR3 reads CASSLDVAITVGYNEQFF. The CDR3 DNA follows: TGTGCCAGCAGCTTAGATGTAGCTATCACAGTCGGTTACAATGAGCAGTTCTTC.

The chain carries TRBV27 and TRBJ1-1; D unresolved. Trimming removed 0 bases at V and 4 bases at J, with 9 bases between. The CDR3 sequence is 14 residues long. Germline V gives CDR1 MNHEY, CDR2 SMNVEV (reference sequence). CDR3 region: CASSLSRQSTEAFF. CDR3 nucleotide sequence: TGTGCCAGCAGTTTATCGAGGCAGTCCACTGAAGCTTTCTTT.

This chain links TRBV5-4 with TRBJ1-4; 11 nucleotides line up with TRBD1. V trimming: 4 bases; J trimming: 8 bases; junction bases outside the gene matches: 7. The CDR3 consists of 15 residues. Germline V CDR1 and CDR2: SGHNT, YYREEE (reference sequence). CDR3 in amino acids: CASSPRTGGGEKLFF. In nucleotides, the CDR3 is TGTGCCAGCAGCCCGAGGACAGGGGGCGGAGAAAAACTGTTTTTT.

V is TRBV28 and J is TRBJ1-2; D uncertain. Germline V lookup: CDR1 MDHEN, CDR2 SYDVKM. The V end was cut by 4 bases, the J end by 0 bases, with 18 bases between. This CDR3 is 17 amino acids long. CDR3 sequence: CASSYPSMGKANYGYTF. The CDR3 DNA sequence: TGTGCCAGCAGTTACCCCTCTATGGGGAAAGCTAACTATGGCTACACCTTC.

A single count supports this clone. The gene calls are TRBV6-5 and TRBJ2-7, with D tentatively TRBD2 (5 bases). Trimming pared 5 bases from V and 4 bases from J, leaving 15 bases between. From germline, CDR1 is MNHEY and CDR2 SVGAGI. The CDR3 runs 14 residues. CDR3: CASSQPGSTYEQYF. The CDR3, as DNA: TGTGCCAGCAGTCAGCCTGGGAGTACGTACGAGCAGTACTTC.

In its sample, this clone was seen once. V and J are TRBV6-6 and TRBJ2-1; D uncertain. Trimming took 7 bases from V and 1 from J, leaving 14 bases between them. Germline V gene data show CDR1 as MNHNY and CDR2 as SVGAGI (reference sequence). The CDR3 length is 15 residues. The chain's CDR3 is CASTLKWGSYNEQFF. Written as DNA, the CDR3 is TGTGCCAGCACCTTGAAATGGGGATCCTACAATGAGCAGTTCTTC.